The 11 T cell receptor beta chains listed next were all sequenced from one sample in a study of PD-1 blockade in classical Hodgkin lymphoma. TCRdb's table, derived via immunoSEQ multiplex PCR, lists solely in-frame clones and lacks some. The data contain approximately 39,000 clones, more than 60% of them seen just once; the ten biggest clones take up about 9.1%. Indicated time point: cycle 4 day 1 (C4D1), after less than 7 weeks of nivolumab. No patient escaped relapse after autologous stem cell transplantation, and brentuximab vedotin exposure varied. The sequencing here drew on peripheral blood mononuclear cells (PBMCs), taken before the fourth cycle of nivolumab. Every receptor here comes from a human donor with classical Hodgkin lymphoma.

This clone showed up just a few times. The V gene is TRBV5-1, the J gene TRBJ1-1; 7 bases agree with TRBD1. The CDR3 has 15 amino acids. After removal of 4 bases from V and 5 bases from J, the junction contained 11 bases not matched to a gene. From germline, CDR1 is SGHRS and CDR2 YFSETQ. In DNA, the CDR3 is TGCGCCAGCAGCGCATCGACAGGGTGGGAAACTGAAGCTTTCTTT. It codes for CASSASTGWETEAFF. The full variable domain, completed using reference TRBV5-1 and TRBJ1-1, is KAGVTQTPRYLIKTRGQQVTLSCSPISGHRSVSWYQQTPGQGLQFLFEYFSETQRNKGNFPGRFSGRQFSNSRSEMNVSTLELGDSALYLCASSASTGWETEAFFGQGTRLTVV.

The genes are TRBV5-1 and TRBJ2-2, with 9 nucleotides matching TRBD2. Germline lookup yields CDR1 SGHRS and CDR2 YFSETQ. V was pared by 1 base and J by 5 bases, with 6 bases of the junction left unmatched. The CDR3 contains 16 residues. This CDR3 is CASSLRASGATGELFF. CDR3 coding DNA: TGCGCCAGCAGCTTGAGGGCTAGCGGGGCTACCGGGGAGCTGTTTTTT. The full variable domain, completed using reference TRBV5-1 and TRBJ2-2, is KAGVTQTPRYLIKTRGQQVTLSCSPISGHRSVSWYQQTPGQGLQFLFEYFSETQRNKGNFPGRFSGRQFSNSRSEMNVSTLELGDSALYLCASSLRASGATGELFFGEGSRLTVL.

The chain combines TRBV4-2 with TRBJ2-3; D not certain. This CDR3 is built from 16 residues. CDR1 is LGHNA and CDR2 is YNFKEQ in the germline V gene. V was trimmed by 1 base and J by 1 base, leaving 12 bases between them. CDR3 bases: TGTGCCAGCAGCCAAGCCGGGCCGGATGGCACAGATACGCAGTATTTT. It specifies CASSQAGPDGTDTQYF.

This clone came up a few times. The V call is TRBV7-9, the J call TRBJ1-2; maybe TRBD1 (5 bases). V shed 4 bases and J shed 6 bases, with 12 bases lying between them. The CDR3 is made up of 13 amino acids. Germline V gene data show CDR1 as SEHNR and CDR2 as FQNEAQ (reference sequence). CDR3 residues: CASSSDTLHGYTF. CDR3 sequence (DNA): TGTGCCAGCAGCTCGGACACACTCCATGGCTACACCTTC.

The J gene is TRBJ2-3, the V gene TRBV3-1 (or the pseudogene TRBV3-2); D call uncertain. The CDR3 runs to 9 residues. The germline V gene encodes CDR1 LGHDT and CDR2 YNNKEL (reference sequence). V was pared by 7 bases and J by 4 bases, with 0 bases between. In DNA, the CDR3 is TGTGCCAGCACAGATACGCAGTATTTT. Translated: CASTDTQYF.

This chain connects TRBV4-1 to TRBJ2-7, with a tentative D call TRBD1 (5 bases). CDR3 length equals 20 residues. V lost 0 bases and J lost 4, with 28 bases in between. The germline V gene encodes CDR1 MGHRA and CDR2 YSYEKL. The CDR3 region has the DNA TGCGCCAGCAGCCAAGATTGGGCTAGGGGTCTCAGTCTCCGAGTTTACGAGCAGTACTTC. Translation gives CASSQDWARGLSLRVYEQYF.

The V call is TRBV19, the J call TRBJ2-3, with 8 nucleotides matching TRBD1. The CDR3 is 13 amino acids. CDR1 is LNHDA, CDR2 SQIVND, per germline (reference sequence). V shed 8 bases, J shed 9 bases, and the junction held 10 bases outside the gene matches. The CDR3 loop is CASRSGGSSTQYF. Written as DNA, the CDR3 is TGTGCCAGTCGTTCAGGGGGCTCTAGCACGCAGTATTTT.

This clone was picked up one time. The gene calls are TRBV9 and TRBJ1-1; TRBD1 is a possible D gene (5 bases). Trimming took 4 bases from V and 3 from J, leaving 19 bases between them. Per the germline V gene, CDR1 is SGDLS and CDR2 is YYNGEE. The CDR3 spans 16 residues. In DNA form, the CDR3 reads TGTGCCAGCAGCCCGATCACGGCAGGGCGGTACACTGAAGCTTTCTTT. It yields the protein CASSPITAGRYTEAFF.

This clone was picked up a small number of times. The gene calls are TRBV7-2 and TRBJ2-7; TRBD2 agrees at 7 bases. Germline V lookup: CDR1 SGHTA, CDR2 FQGNSA. CDR3 length: 15 amino acids. Losses at the gene ends were 0 bases for V and 0 bases for J; bases not matched to a gene: 2. The CDR3, as DNA: TGTGCCAGCAGCTTAGCCTCTAGCGGCTCCTACGAGCAGTACTTC. Translated: CASSLASSGSYEQYF.

Here the CDR3 DNA reads TGTGCCAGAAAGTACGAGCAGTACTTC. Translated, it gives CARKYEQYF. The J gene is TRBJ2-7, the V gene TRBV7-9; D is unresolved. This CDR3 has 9 residues. V lost 9 bases and J lost 4, with 4 bases in between. The germline gives CDR1 SEHNR, CDR2 FQNEAQ (reference sequence).

This clone appeared a few times. The V gene is TRBV19, the J gene TRBJ2-1, with D perhaps assigned TRBD1 or TRBD2 (5 bases each). Trimming cost V 9 bases and J 5 bases, with 20 bases left between them. CDR3 length equals 15 residues. CDR1 LNHDA and CDR2 SQIVND come from the germline V gene (reference sequence). For the CDR3, the DNA is TGTGCCAGCCAAACACGGGGCGGGTTCAACAATGAGCAGTTCTTC. Its protein is CASQTRGGFNNEQFF.